The T cell receptor (beta chain) under discussion was sequenced for a study of T cell repertoires in cytomegalovirus infection. About the study: Public TCR beta signatures provided an indication of both CMV infection and a matching HLA type. Study-level findings and limits: Using cumulative public TCR beta family frequency, the authors identified those who carried CMV together with the relevant HLA. In two of eight donors, the top clonotype was HLA-C-restricted CMV-specific.

V lost 1 base to trimming and J lost 1 base, with 4 bases between them. The CDR3 runs 13 residues. Per germline, CDR1 SGHTA and CDR2 FQGNSA. In its sample, this clonotype was seen many times. The antigen is undetermined. Since a much larger clone is just one base distant, this may be a read error. MiXCR, applied by TCRdb to the reads, yields one record per CDR3 protein. This sample carries around 140,000 distinct CDR3 sequences, about 6% of them seen once, and the ten largest clones take 18%. The sample was PBMCs. This clonotype originated in a human donor in good health (CMV status not recorded). Some clones in this sample may be carry-over from other donors' samples. The genes are TRBV7-2 and TRBJ1-1, with D unclear. CDR3 loop: CASSLGTNTEAFF. The CDR3 nucleotides are TGTGCCAGCAGCTTAGGGACGAACACTGAAGCTTTCTTT.